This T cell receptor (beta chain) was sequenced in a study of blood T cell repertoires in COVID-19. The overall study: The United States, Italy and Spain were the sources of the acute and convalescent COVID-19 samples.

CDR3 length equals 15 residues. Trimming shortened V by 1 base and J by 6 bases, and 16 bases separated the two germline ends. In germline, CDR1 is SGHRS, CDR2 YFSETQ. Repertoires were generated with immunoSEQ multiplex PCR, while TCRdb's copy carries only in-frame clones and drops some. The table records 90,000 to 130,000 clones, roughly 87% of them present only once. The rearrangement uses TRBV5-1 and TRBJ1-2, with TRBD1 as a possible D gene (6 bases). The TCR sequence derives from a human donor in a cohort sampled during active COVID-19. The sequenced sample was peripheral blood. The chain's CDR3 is CASSLRQASLDGYTF. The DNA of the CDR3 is TGCGCCAGCAGCTTGCGACAGGCAAGTCTCGATGGCTACACCTTC.